This TCR beta chain was sequenced for a study of siplizumab effects on memory and regulatory T cells. Concerning this clone itself: Its specificity is unknown.

The table came from immunoSEQ multiplex PCR; TCRdb's copy has only in-frame clones and leaves some out. The table has 100,000 or so clones, 94% seen once. Study results and caveats: Memory cells seemed less diverse than naive T cells, which seemed major alloresponse contributors. In the presence of siplizumab, alloreactive sequences traceable to unstimulated CD4+ memory cells were significantly reduced. Roughly 75-96% of dividing CD4+ or CD8+ clones were without an attributable naive or memory phenotype. The authors did not confirm suppressive function in proliferating Tregs from siplizumab cultures.

Germline V gene sequence: CDR1 SQVTM, CDR2 ANQGSEA. This CDR3 region has 13 residues. V shed 7 bases, J shed 7 bases, and the junction held 12 bases outside the gene matches. This receptor was taken from a human donor in good health. The specimen sequenced was Tregs sorted from blood. The chain carries TRBV29-1 and TRBJ2-5; TRBD2 aligns across 7 bases. CDR3 nucleotides: TGCAGCGGGGGAAGGGCGGGAGCCCGGACCCAGTACTTC. Protein: CSGGRAGARTQYF.